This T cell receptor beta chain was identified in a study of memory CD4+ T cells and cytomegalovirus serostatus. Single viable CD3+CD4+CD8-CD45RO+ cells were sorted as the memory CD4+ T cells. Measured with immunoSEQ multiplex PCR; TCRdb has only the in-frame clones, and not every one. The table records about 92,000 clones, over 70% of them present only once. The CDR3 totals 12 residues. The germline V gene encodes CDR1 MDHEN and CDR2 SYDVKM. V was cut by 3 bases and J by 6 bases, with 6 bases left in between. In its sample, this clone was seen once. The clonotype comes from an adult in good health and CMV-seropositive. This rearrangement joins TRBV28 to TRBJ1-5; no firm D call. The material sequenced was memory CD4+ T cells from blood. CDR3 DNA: TGTGCCAGCAGTTTTGTCGGTCAGCCCCAGCATTTT. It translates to CASSFVGQPQHF.